This passage covers 14 T cell receptor beta chains from one sample sequenced in a study of blood T cells in healthy people across ages. A second PCR of 7 to 11 cycles used a sample-barcoded 5' primer and a J-beta primer mix. TCRdb reanalysed the 5' RACE reads using MiXCR and keeps one entry per CDR3 protein. Of about 900,000 distinct CDR3 sequences in the sample, around 48% are singletons; the top ten hold around 15%. The source material was blood. Receptor source: a man aged 30 to 39 in good health.

Comments on this clonotype: An end of the junction does not agree with germline; a read error may underlie this. The genes are TRBV13 and TRBJ2-7; TRBD2 matches 9 bases. CDR1 is PRHDT, CDR2 FYEKMQ, per germline (reference sequence). The CDR3 extends over 14 amino acids. CDR3 bases: TGTGCCAGCAGCTTGACTAGCGGTTCCTACGGGCAGTACTTC. Protein sequence: CASSLTSGSYGQYF. Full variable domain (outside the CDR3, taken from reference TRBV13 and TRBJ2-7): AAGVIQSPRHLIKEKRETATLKCYPIPRHDTVYWYQQGPGQDPQFLISFYEKMQSDKGSIPDRFSAQQFSDYHSELNMSSLELGDSALYFCASSLTSGSYGQYFGPGTRLTVT.

The chain recombines TRBV29-1 with TRBJ2-5; TRBD1 might be the D (5 bases). The CDR3 is made up of 14 amino acids. V lost 6 bases and J lost 5, with 19 bases in between. Germline loops: CDR1 SQVTM, CDR2 ANQGSEA. The CDR3 sequence is CSVRQLLVGETQYF. DNA of the CDR3: TGCAGCGTACGACAGCTGTTAGTGGGGGAGACCCAGTACTTC.

In regard to this clonotype: The junction does not match germline at one end; this may be a read error. The CDR3 loop is CTSGQGGWDTQYF. Here the CDR3 DNA reads TGTACCAGCGGCCAGGGGGGTTGGGATACGCAGTATTTT. This chain links TRBV6-1 with TRBJ2-3, with D possibly TRBD1 on 7 matching bases. The CDR3 spans 13 residues. The germline CDR1 and CDR2 sequences are MNHNS and SASEGT.

The chain employs TRBV20-1 and TRBJ2-5, with TRBD1 matching 7 bases. The CDR3 contains 17 residues. Germline V gene sequence: CDR1 DFQATT, CDR2 SNEGSKA (reference sequence). J lost 1 base, V lost 1 base, and 12 bases had no gene match. The CDR3 region is CSARVPGTGAFQETQYF. The CDR3 bases are TGCAGTGCTAGAGTTCCAGGAACAGGGGCCTTCCAAGAGACCCAGTACTTC.

The genes are TRBV18 and TRBJ2-7, with D possibly matching TRBD2 (7 bases). CDR1 and CDR2 from the germline V gene are KGHSH and LQKENI. V gave up 2 bases and J gave up 1 base, with 18 bases separating them. The CDR3 loop spans 17 amino acids. CDR3 loop: CASSPGSGGGFSYEQYF. The DNA of the CDR3 is TGTGCCAGCTCACCAGGGTCTGGCGGGGGCTTTTCCTACGAGCAGTACTTC.

The rearrangement joins TRBV27 to TRBJ2-1; the D gene is possibly TRBD1 (6 bases). The V end lost 1 base, the J end lost 9 bases, and 13 bases lay between the germline ends. In germline, CDR1 is MNHEY, CDR2 SMNVEV (reference sequence). This CDR3 is built from 14 residues. The CDR3 bases are TGTGCCAGCAGTTTATTGCCAGGGGCGGGTGAGCAGTTCTTC. Its protein product is CASSLLPGAGEQFF.

This clonotype showed up just a few times. V and J are TRBV6-5 and TRBJ2-3; D gene ambiguous. The V gene's germline CDR1 is MNHEY and CDR2 SVGAGI. The CDR3 is 15 residues long. Trimming stripped 0 bases from V and 2 bases from J, with 9 bases between. The DNA of the CDR3 is TGTGCCAGCAGTTACTCCGACCAACACACAGATACGCAGTATTTT. Protein product: CASSYSDQHTDTQYF.

The rearrangement joins TRBV5-1 to TRBJ2-7, with D possibly TRBD2 on 6 matching bases. The germline V gene encodes CDR1 SGHRS and CDR2 YFSETQ. The ends were cut back, 0 bases at V and 4 bases at J, with 17 bases in the middle. CDR3 length: 16 amino acids. The CDR3 DNA follows: TGCGCCAGCAGCTTGGCCGAGCTAGCGAGAAAATACGAGCAGTACTTC. Its translation is CASSLAELARKYEQYF.

This clonotype was observed a handful of times. V is TRBV20-1 and J is TRBJ2-4; 10 nucleotides align to TRBD2. This CDR3 is 16 amino acids long. Germline CDR1 and CDR2: DFQATT and SNEGSKA (reference sequence). J was trimmed by 6 bases and V by 0 bases; bases with no gene match: 8. The CDR3 DNA is TGCAGTGCTAGAGATTGGGCTAGCGGGGGTGGAAACATTCAGTACTTC. Amino acid sequence: CSARDWASGGGNIQYF.

The genes are TRBV6-6 and TRBJ1-1, with D unclear. V was clipped by 0 bases and J by 7 bases, with 15 bases between them. This CDR3 is built from 15 residues. Per the germline V gene, CDR1 is MNHNY and CDR2 is SVGAGI (reference sequence). The CDR3 DNA follows: TGTGCCAGCAGTTACTCTGGCCCCGGGCCTAATGAAGCTTTCTTT. Translated: CASSYSGPGPNEAFF.

This clonotype was detected only a few times. The chain carries TRBV5-1 and TRBJ1-5; D unresolved. The CDR3 is made up of 15 amino acids. V shed 2 bases and J shed 0 bases, with 9 bases lying between them. Germline V gives CDR1 SGHRS, CDR2 YFSETQ. The CDR3 nucleotides read TGCGCCAGCAGCTTCTCGGGGAATAGCAATCAGCCCCAGCATTTT. It codes for CASSFSGNSNQPQHF.

This clonotype was detected once. The chain's CDR3 is CASRIPGTGELFF. The CDR3 DNA follows: TGTGCCAGCAGAATACCGGGAACCGGGGAGCTGTTTTTT. The chain has TRBV28 and TRBJ2-2, with a tentative D call TRBD2 (5 bases). Germline loops: CDR1 MDHEN, CDR2 SYDVKM. The CDR3 covers 13 residues. V was shortened by 6 bases and J by 5 bases, with 10 bases between the two germline ends.

This chain joins TRBV20-1 and TRBJ2-7, with 15 bases identical to TRBD2. From germline, CDR1 is DFQATT and CDR2 SNEGSKA (reference sequence). This CDR3 has 18 amino acids. J gave up 1 base and V 0 bases, and 7 bases lay outside the gene matches. CDR3 sequence reads: CSARDRTSGGEKSYEQYF. CDR3 sequence (DNA): TGCAGTGCTAGAGATCGGACTAGCGGGGGGGAGAAATCCTACGAGCAGTACTTC.

This clonotype has just a few counts. This rearrangement joins TRBV5-1 to TRBJ1-1; D unresolved. The CDR3 length is 14 residues. Per the germline V gene, CDR1 is SGHRS and CDR2 is YFSETQ. V gave up 4 bases and J gave up 1 base, with 11 bases separating them. CDR3 sequence (DNA): TGCGCCAGCAGCACCCTTCCCCAGAACACTGAAGCTTTCTTT. Translated: CASSTLPQNTEAFF.